The T cell receptor (beta chain) described here comes from a study of human T cells and chemical hapten exposure. Time point specified: patch test 3, about 24 weeks after DPC sensitization. Documented treatment: therapeutic diphenylcyclopropenone sensitization with weekly scalp DPC. TCRdb re-called the RACE reads with MiXCR, one entry per CDR3 protein. In the table there are some 170,000 distinct CDR3 sequences, roughly 26% of which are singletons. The sequence was obtained from a woman aged 18-35 years with alopecia areata. Some clones in this sample may be carry-over from other donors' samples. Here the sequenced sample was whole blood, taken in connection with sensitization to the hapten diphenylcyclopropenone (DPC).

The CDR3 DNA sequence: TGTGCCAGCACCCCGGGACTAGCGGGAGGACCGACAGATACGCAGTATTTT. As protein: CASTPGLAGGPTDTQYF. The chain is built from TRBV6-2 or TRBV6-3 and TRBJ2-3; 15 bases map to TRBD2. From germline, CDR1 is MNHEY and CDR2 SVGEGT. The length of the CDR3 is 17 residues. V gave up 7 bases and J gave up 3 bases; unmatched junction bases: 8.